This T cell receptor (beta chain) was sequenced in a study of blood T cells in healthy people across ages. A second roughly 7 to 11 cycle PCR used barcoded and J-beta primers. Every individual sample yielded 2.5 million or more paired-end reads (each containing CDR3). TCRdb reprocessed the 5' RACE reads with MiXCR, giving one entry per CDR3 protein. The table has 1 million or so distinct CDR3 sequences, 25% seen once. CDR1 is MNHEY, CDR2 SMNVEV, per germline (reference sequence). Trimming removed 1 base from V and 5 bases from J; junction bases left unmatched: 3. The CDR3 is 15 residues long. Findings of the study overall: Researchers judged that diversity estimates from one million T cells fell short of true values.

Details on this clonotype: Its antigen is as yet unknown.

The same sample was also used in a study of T cells of mothers and their children. As reported in that work: Per 15 ul, 1.5 ug of RNA was used, with all extracted RNA going into cDNA synthesis.

The TCR sequence derives from a girl aged 2-15 years in good health. The gene calls are TRBV27 and TRBJ2-1; the match to TRBD2 covers 9 bases. The specimen sequenced was blood. The CDR3 DNA sequence: TGTGCCAGCAGTTTATGGCTAGCGGGGAACAATGAGCAGTTCTTC. Amino acids: CASSLWLAGNNEQFF.